This TCR beta chain came from a study of tumor-infiltrating lymphocytes in primary liver carcinoma. Study results and limitations: Roughly 7-24% of top clones, and no more, occurred in all five tumor regions.

Each 20-30 mg portion of unsorted bulk tissue served as the source for co-extraction of RNA and DNA. The patients lived with chronic HBV infection and had not yet received any treatment. Sampling targeted five separate regions of each tumor, which included the tumor centre. The CDR3 covers 14 residues. Between the trimmed V and J ends, which lost 10 bases and 6 bases, there was a span of 21 bases. Germline V gives CDR1 ENHRY, CDR2 SYGVKD. Using a constant-region primer together with ProtoScript II reverse transcriptase, TCR beta cDNA was made from 450 to 600 ng of total RNA. Each TCR beta library was derived from three nested multiplex PCR rounds that employed slightly modified ARM-PCR. TRBV1-TRBV30 forward primers paired with a C-beta reverse primer were used in the first two PCR rounds, which ran roughly 9 cycles each. One entry per CDR3 protein results from TCRdb running MiXCR on the multiplex PCR reads. The data show about 120,000 distinct CDR3 sequences, around two thirds seen once.

Notes on this clonotype: Its antigen is currently unknown. A much larger clone lies one base from this, so it may be a read error.

The origin of this receptor is a woman between 55 and 75 years old with primary liver carcinoma and hepatitis B virus infection. The sequenced material came from liver tumor tissue from sampling region 1. Subset denoted: tumor region T1, superior pole. The chain couples TRBV10-3 to TRBJ1-1; D is uncertain. Here the CDR3 reads CATGIGLQYAEAFF. The CDR3 coding sequence is TGTGCCACCGGGATAGGTCTCCAGTACGCTGAAGCTTTCTTT.